Each of the 22 T cell receptor beta chains below was sequenced from the same sample in a study of blood T cell repertoires in COVID-19. Sequencing used immunoSEQ multiplex PCR; TCRdb keeps in-frame clones, though not all of them. Of tens of thousands of clones listed, 88% are singletons. Specimen: peripheral blood. These receptor sequences come from a man in his 70s with acute or convalescent COVID-19.

The chain has TRBV5-5 and TRBJ2-7, with 9 bases fitting TRBD1. Germline assignment: CDR1 SGHKS and CDR2 YYEKEE (reference sequence). V gave up 7 bases and J gave up 3 bases; unmatched junction bases: 14. This CDR3 has 16 residues. CDR3 loop: CASRGRGQGKIYEQYF. CDR3 DNA: TGTGCCAGCCGGGGTCGGGGACAGGGAAAAATCTACGAGCAGTACTTC.

This clone was seen just once. This rearrangement joins TRBV28 to TRBJ2-7; weak D call: TRBD1 (5 bases). With 6 bases removed from V and 9 bases from J, the gap between germline ends came to 15 bases. The CDR3 extends over 12 amino acids. CDR1 is MDHEN and CDR2 is SYDVKM in the germline V gene. For the CDR3, the DNA is TGTGCCAGCAGAATTCAGGGTTTAGGGCAGTACTTC. Translation gives CASRIQGLGQYF.

The chain employs TRBV2 and TRBJ2-1; 9 nucleotides line up with TRBD1. CDR1 SNHLY and CDR2 FYNNEI come from the germline V gene. The trim removed 3 bases at V and 6 bases at J, leaving 9 bases unmatched. This CDR3 comprises 16 residues. The CDR3 DNA follows: TGTGCCAGCAGTGACGAACAGGGGGCTTTGGGCAATGAGCAGTTCTTC. This encodes CASSDEQGALGNEQFF.

The count of this clone is one. V gene TRBV19 combines with J gene TRBJ1-2; TRBD1 matches 7 bases. V lost 3 bases to trimming and J lost 3 bases; unmatched junction nucleotides: 1. Germline V gene data show CDR1 as LNHDA and CDR2 as SQIVND (reference sequence). This CDR3 has 13 residues. This CDR3 reads CASSMGTDYGYTF. CDR3 bases: TGTGCCAGTAGTATGGGGACAGACTATGGCTACACCTTC. The whole variable domain, remainder taken from reference TRBV19 and TRBJ1-2, is DGGITQSPKYLFRKEGQNVTLSCEQNLNHDAMYWYRQDPGQGLRLIYYSQIVNDFQKGDIAEGYSVSREKKESFPLTVTSAQKNPTAFYLCASSMGTDYGYTFGSGTRLTVV.

The sample holds one count of this clone. V gene TRBV5-5 combines with J gene TRBJ2-1, with 7 bases identical to TRBD1. CDR3 length equals 14 residues. V was clipped by 2 bases and J by 11 bases; unmatched bases: 10. Germline V gene sequence: CDR1 SGHKS, CDR2 YYEKEE (reference sequence). The CDR3, as DNA: TGTGCCAGCAGCTTCAGGACAGGTAACCTTCAGCAGTTCTTC. As protein: CASSFRTGNLQQFF.

The rearrangement joins TRBV19 to TRBJ2-5, with 8 bases aligning to TRBD2. Germline V gene sequence: CDR1 LNHDA, CDR2 SQIVND (reference sequence). V was pared by 5 bases and J by 5 bases, with 16 bases of the junction left unmatched. CDR3 size: 17 residues. This chain's CDR3 is CASSASGTRILGETQYF. CDR3 DNA: TGTGCCAGTAGTGCCTCCGGGACTAGGATCCTCGGGGAGACCCAGTACTTC.

The genes are TRBV18 and TRBJ2-2, with TRBD1 as a possible D gene (6 bases). V was pared by 0 bases and J by 5 bases, with 10 bases between. Germline loops: CDR1 KGHSH, CDR2 LQKENI. This CDR3 has 15 residues. CDR3 in DNA: TGTGCCAGCTCACCACCACGGACAGTTACCGGGGAGCTGTTTTTT. It is translated as CASSPPRTVTGELFF.

The chain is built from TRBV5-6 and TRBJ2-1, with 11 bases identical to TRBD2. V trimming: 5 bases; J trimming: 0 bases; junction bases outside the gene matches: 7. The CDR3 consists of 17 residues. Per germline, CDR1 SGHDT and CDR2 YYEEEE. The CDR3 DNA is TGTGCCAGCAGGGAGCTAGCGGGGGGCAGCTCCTACAATGAGCAGTTCTTC. Amino acid sequence: CASRELAGGSSYNEQFF.

As for this clone: Mismatch with germline at one junction end may stem from a read error. The chain uses TRBV7-8 and TRBJ1-1; 9 bases line up with TRBD1. The CDR3 loop spans 20 amino acids. The germline V gene encodes CDR1 SGHVS and CDR2 FQNEAQ. The CDR3 region is CASSIAKLTGGARYRTEAFF. CDR3 DNA: TGTGCCAGCAGCATAGCAAAATTAACAGGGGGCGCAAGATATAGGACTGAAGCTTTCTTT.

This clone was counted a single time. This CDR3 reads CASSYGFGGEQFF. CDR3 coding DNA: TGTGCCAGCAGTTACGGGTTCGGCGGTGAGCAGTTCTTC. The chain uses TRBV6-6 and TRBJ2-1; D unresolved. Trimming removed 2 bases at V and 9 bases at J, with 11 bases between. Germline V lookup: CDR1 MNHNY, CDR2 SVGAGI (reference sequence). This CDR3 contains 13 residues.

The V gene is TRBV7-2, the J gene TRBJ1-2; 9 bases align to TRBD1. CDR3 size: 14 residues. CDR1 and CDR2 (germline): SGHTA, FQGNSA. Unmatched junction bases numbered 8, after V lost 5 bases and J lost 7 bases. This CDR3 is CASSQGQGSSGYTF. The CDR3 DNA reads TGTGCCAGCAGCCAAGGACAGGGGAGCTCTGGCTACACCTTC.

The chain carries TRBV5-1 and TRBJ1-2; TRBD1 aligns across 8 bases. Germline trimming cut 5 bases from V and 6 bases from J; bases unmatched to any gene: 6. Germline loops: CDR1 SGHRS, CDR2 YFSETQ. The CDR3 has 13 residues. CDR3 DNA: TGCGCCAGCAGGCCCCCGGACAGGGATGGCTACACCTTC. Its translation is CASRPPDRDGYTF. The full variable domain, with the rest looked up from reference TRBV5-1 and TRBJ1-2, is KAGVTQTPRYLIKTRGQQVTLSCSPISGHRSVSWYQQTPGQGLQFLFEYFSETQRNKGNFPGRFSGRQFSNSRSEMNVSTLELGDSALYLCASRPPDRDGYTFGSGTRLTVV.

V usage is TRBV6-5 and J usage is TRBJ1-1; 9 positions agree with TRBD1. CDR1 and CDR2 from the germline V gene are MNHEY and SVGAGI. J lost 5 bases, V lost 5 bases, and 6 bases had no gene match. The CDR3 totals 14 residues. As DNA, the CDR3 is TGTGCCAGCAGTAACAGGGGGCGAGAGACTGAAGCTTTCTTT. Translating it yields CASSNRGRETEAFF.

The J gene is TRBJ2-7, the V gene TRBV19, with 8 bases aligning to TRBD2. Germline assignment: CDR1 LNHDA and CDR2 SQIVND (reference sequence). V lost 2 bases, J lost 5 bases, and 8 bases stayed unmatched. The CDR3 totals 15 residues. The CDR3 DNA reads as TGTGCCAGTAGTATAAGGAGCGGGGGAGGTCACGAGCAGTACTTC. Amino acids: CASSIRSGGGHEQYF.

This clone occurred once. The chain recombines TRBV27 with TRBJ2-5; tentatively, D is TRBD1 (6 bases). The V gene's germline CDR1 is MNHEY and CDR2 SMNVEV (reference sequence). Deletions cut 2 bases from V and 2 bases from J, with 12 bases between. The CDR3 is made up of 15 amino acids. This chain's CDR3 is CASSLQGMLQETQYF. The DNA of the CDR3 is TGTGCCAGCAGTTTACAGGGGATGCTACAAGAGACCCAGTACTTC.

The V call is TRBV18, the J call TRBJ2-5, with D perhaps matching TRBD1 (5 bases). With 6 bases removed from V and 1 base from J, the gap between germline ends came to 18 bases. The germline V gene encodes CDR1 KGHSH and CDR2 LQKENI. The CDR3 has 16 residues. CDR3 residues: CASSSSQGGPQETQYF. In DNA form, the CDR3 reads TGTGCCAGCTCCTCCTCCCAGGGCGGCCCCCAAGAGACCCAGTACTTC.

This clone appeared once. V gene TRBV20-1 combines with J gene TRBJ1-1; no clear D gene. The CDR3 sequence is 11 residues long. Germline V gene lookup returns CDR1 DFQATT and CDR2 SNEGSKA (reference sequence). Trimming pared 3 bases from V and 10 bases from J, leaving 12 bases between. The CDR3 DNA reads TGCAGTGCTAGCGATAGGGAGGGAGCTTTCTTT. It specifies CSASDREGAFF.

This clone was detected only a few times. The chain carries TRBV7-8 and TRBJ1-6; TRBD1 agrees at 8 bases. Looked up from germline, CDR1 is SGHVS and CDR2 is FQNEAQ. J lost 8 bases, V lost 1 base, and 4 bases had no gene match. The CDR3 sequence is 15 residues long. CDR3 sequence (DNA): TGTGCCAGCAGCTTAGATACAGGGGGGGATTCACCCCTCCACTTT. This codes for CASSLDTGGDSPLHF.

This sequence joins TRBV2 and TRBJ1-1; D gene ambiguous. CDR3 length: 13 amino acids. CDR1 SNHLY and CDR2 FYNNEI come from the germline V gene. Trimming removed 5 bases at V and 1 base at J, with 8 bases between. In DNA, the CDR3 is TGTGCCAGCAGTTCCGGGTCGAACACTGAAGCTTTCTTT. It translates to CASSSGSNTEAFF.

This clone came up a few times. V is TRBV3-1 (or the pseudogene TRBV3-2) and J is TRBJ1-6, with D possibly being TRBD1 (6 bases). The CDR3 length is 17 residues. Trimming took 1 base from V and 2 from J, leaving 12 bases between them. Germline V gene sequence: CDR1 LGHDT, CDR2 YNNKEL (reference sequence). In nucleotides, the CDR3 is TGTGCCAGCAGCCAAGCCAGGGGCCCCCCCTATAATTCACCCCTCCACTTT. Translation gives CASSQARGPPYNSPLHF.

This chain links TRBV7-3 with TRBJ2-2; TRBD2 is a possible D gene (6 bases). The CDR3 totals 15 residues. Per the germline V gene, CDR1 is SGHTA and CDR2 is FQGTGA. V was trimmed by 3 bases and J by 4 bases, leaving 12 bases between them. The CDR3 spells CASSFVGGGTGELFF. For the CDR3, the DNA is TGTGCCAGCAGCTTCGTCGGGGGTGGCACCGGGGAGCTGTTTTTT.

The chain joins TRBV11-3 to TRBJ2-1, with 8 bases identical to TRBD2. CDR1 and CDR2 from the germline V gene are SGHNT and YENEEA. The CDR3 is 15 residues long. Losses at the gene ends were 5 bases for V and 2 bases for J; bases not matched to a gene: 5. This CDR3 is CASSPGGGPYNEQFF. In DNA, the CDR3 is TGTGCCAGCAGCCCCGGGGGGGGACCCTACAATGAGCAGTTCTTC.